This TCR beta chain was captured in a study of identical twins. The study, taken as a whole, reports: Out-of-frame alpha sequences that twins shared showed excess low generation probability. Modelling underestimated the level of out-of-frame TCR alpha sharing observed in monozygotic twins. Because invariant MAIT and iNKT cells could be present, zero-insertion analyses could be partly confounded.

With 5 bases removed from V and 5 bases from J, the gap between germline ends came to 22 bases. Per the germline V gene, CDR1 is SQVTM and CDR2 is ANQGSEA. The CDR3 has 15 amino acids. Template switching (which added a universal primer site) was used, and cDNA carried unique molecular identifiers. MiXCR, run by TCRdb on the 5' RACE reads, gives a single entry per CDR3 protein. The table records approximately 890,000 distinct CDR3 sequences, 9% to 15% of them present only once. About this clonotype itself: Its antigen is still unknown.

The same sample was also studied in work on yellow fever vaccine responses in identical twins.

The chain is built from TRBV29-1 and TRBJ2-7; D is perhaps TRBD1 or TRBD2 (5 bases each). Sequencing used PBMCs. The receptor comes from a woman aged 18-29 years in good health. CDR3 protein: CSVRGRLGPGDEQYF. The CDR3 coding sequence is TGCAGCGTTCGGGGCCGACTTGGGCCGGGCGACGAGCAGTACTTC.